Each of the 22 T cell receptor beta chains below was sequenced from the same sample in a study of human T cells and chemical hapten exposure. Time point in this sample: patch test 1, 2 weeks after DPC sensitization. Treatment defined: therapeutic diphenylcyclopropenone sensitization with weekly scalp DPC. TCRdb reanalysed the RACE reads using MiXCR and keeps one entry per CDR3 protein. The sample lists 75,000 to 90,000 distinct CDR3 sequences, 10% occurring once. Sample: whole blood, taken in connection with sensitization to the hapten diphenylcyclopropenone (DPC). These receptor sequences come from a woman in her forties or fifties with alopecia areata. Some clones in this sample may be carry-over from other donors' samples.

This clonotype was recorded a few times. V gene TRBV2 combines with J gene TRBJ2-7, with D perhaps TRBD1 or TRBD2 (5 bases each). The V end lost 8 bases, the J end lost 6 bases, and 17 bases lay between the germline ends. CDR3 length equals 13 residues. Looked up from germline, CDR1 is SNHLY and CDR2 is FYNNEI. CDR3 in DNA: TGTGCCAGCGAGAGATTACAGGCGGGCGAGCAGTACTTC. Translated, it gives CASERLQAGEQYF.

This chain links TRBV14 with TRBJ2-7; D call uncertain. V shed 1 base and J shed 6 bases, with 4 bases lying between them. The germline V gene encodes CDR1 SGHDN and CDR2 FVKESK. The CDR3 has 11 residues. The CDR3: CASSQGVEQYF. In DNA form, the CDR3 reads TGTGCCAGCAGCCAAGGTGTCGAGCAGTACTTC.

The genes are TRBV21-1 and TRBJ2-1; the D call in the table, TRBD1, was not verified against the DNA. TRBV21-1 corresponds to a pseudogene. The CDR3 extends over 19 amino acids. CDR3 bases: TGTGCCAGCAGCAAAGCCAGGGGGTACCGCCCTAATTCCTACAATGAGCAGTTCTTC. Translated, it gives CASSKARGYRPNSYNEQFF.

This chain uses TRBV19 with TRBJ2-3; TRBD1 or TRBD2 may be the D gene (5 bases each). Trimming shortened V by 1 base and J by 0 bases, and 14 bases separated the two germline ends. In germline, CDR1 is LNHDA, CDR2 SQIVND (reference sequence). This CDR3 region has 17 residues. CDR3 DNA: TGTGCCAGTAGTATAGGGACCGGGACCCGGAGCACAGATACGCAGTATTTT. Protein: CASSIGTGTRSTDTQYF.

This clonotype has only a few counts. This rearrangement joins TRBV18 to TRBJ2-7, with a possible D match to TRBD2 (6 bases). The germline CDR1 and CDR2 sequences are KGHSH and LQKENI. V gave up 0 bases and J gave up 3 bases, with 12 bases separating them. This CDR3 is built from 15 residues. The CDR3 is CASSPPSGSNYEQYF. Here the CDR3 DNA reads TGTGCCAGCTCACCACCGTCCGGGAGTAACTACGAGCAGTACTTC.

There are many counts of this clonotype. The chain uses TRBV7-3 and TRBJ1-1, with unresolved D. The CDR3 is made up of 12 amino acids. The germline CDR1 and CDR2 sequences are SGHTA and FQGTGA. Trimming cost V 4 bases and J 5 bases, with 8 bases left between them. This CDR3 reads CASSSAGTEAFF. CDR3 DNA sequence: TGTGCCAGCAGCTCGGCGGGGACTGAAGCTTTCTTT.

The gene calls are TRBV6-6 and TRBJ1-5, with TRBD1 matching 10 bases. The CDR3 has 16 residues. J was trimmed by 5 bases and V by 0 bases; bases with no gene match: 4. CDR1 and CDR2 (germline): MNHNY, SVGAGI (reference sequence). CDR3 sequence (DNA): TGTGCCAGCAGTTACTCCGGACAGGGGGGAGATCAGCCCCAGCATTTT. Its translation is CASSYSGQGGDQPQHF.

The chain is built from TRBV19 and TRBJ2-1, with 11 bases aligning to TRBD2. The CDR3 is 16 residues long. Germline trimming cut 0 bases from V and 10 bases from J; bases unmatched to any gene: 8. Germline CDR1 and CDR2: LNHDA and SQIVND (reference sequence). The CDR3 loop is CASSIDLAGGRYEQFF. CDR3 DNA: TGTGCCAGTAGTATAGACTTAGCGGGAGGGCGGTACGAGCAGTTCTTC. Looking up the rest from reference TRBV19 and TRBJ2-1 gives the full variable domain: DGGITQSPKYLFRKEGQNVTLSCEQNLNHDAMYWYRQDPGQGLRLIYYSQIVNDFQKGDIAEGYSVSREKKESFPLTVTSAQKNPTAFYLCASSIDLAGGRYEQFFGPGTRLTVL.

This clonotype was found a few times. This chain connects TRBV6-4 to TRBJ2-3, with D perhaps matching TRBD1 (5 bases). V was pared by 10 bases and J by 3 bases, with 14 bases between. Germline V CDR1 and CDR2: MRHNA, SNTAGT. CDR3 length: 13 residues. In DNA, the CDR3 is TGTGCCATTACTTGGTCAGGGACAGATACGCAGTATTTT. Amino acid sequence: CAITWSGTDTQYF.

The chain carries TRBV6-5 and TRBJ1-1; D gene ambiguous. This CDR3 region has 14 residues. Looked up from germline, CDR1 is MNHEY and CDR2 is SVGAGI. V lost 0 bases to trimming and J lost 1 base, with 6 bases between them. The CDR3 reads CASSYSQANTEAFF. In DNA form, the CDR3 reads TGTGCCAGCAGTTACTCCCAGGCGAACACTGAAGCTTTCTTT.

The chain recombines TRBV20-1 with TRBJ2-3; possible D gene TRBD1, 6 bases. CDR1 DFQATT and CDR2 SNEGSKA come from the germline V gene (reference sequence). This CDR3 has 13 amino acids. V was clipped by 1 base and J by 5 bases, with 10 bases between them. The CDR3 DNA follows: TGCAGTGCTAGAGCCCCCAGGGGAGATACGCAGTATTTT. This encodes CSARAPRGDTQYF.

The chain joins TRBV6-4 to TRBJ2-6; tentatively, D is TRBD1 (6 bases). With 4 bases removed from V and 1 base from J, the gap between germline ends came to 14 bases. Germline loops: CDR1 MRHNA, CDR2 SNTAGT. The CDR3 is 17 residues long. As DNA, the CDR3 is TGTGCCAGCAGTGGGGGGCCTACTATGTCTGGGGCCAACGTCCTGACTTTC. Residues: CASSGGPTMSGANVLTF.

The chain recombines TRBV29-1 with TRBJ2-7, with D maybe TRBD1 (6 bases). Germline-derived CDR1 and CDR2 are SQVTM and ANQGSEA. The length of the CDR3 is 13 residues. V lost 4 bases and J 6 bases, leaving 16 bases between the germline ends. The CDR3 here is CSVGAGEGAEQYF. CDR3 DNA sequence: TGCAGCGTTGGGGCAGGGGAAGGGGCCGAGCAGTACTTC.

This clonotype has only a few counts. This chain connects TRBV6-5 to TRBJ1-1; possible D gene TRBD1, 6 bases. This CDR3 is built from 14 residues. Germline-derived CDR1 and CDR2 are MNHEY and SVGAGI. V was clipped by 1 base and J by 6 bases, with 12 bases between them. The CDR3 coding sequence is TGTGCCAGCAGTTACTTCGCGGGGGGCTCTGAAGCTTTCTTT. It specifies CASSYFAGGSEAFF.

V and J are TRBV7-9 and TRBJ2-3, with a tentative D call TRBD1 (6 bases). The CDR3 contains 14 residues. CDR1 and CDR2 (germline): SEHNR, FQNEAQ (reference sequence). V shed 3 bases and J shed 4 bases, with 11 bases lying between them. The CDR3 is CASSFVQGSDTQYF. DNA of the CDR3: TGTGCCAGCAGCTTTGTCCAGGGGTCAGATACGCAGTATTTT.

This clonotype was counted many times. This chain uses TRBV12-3 or TRBV12-4 with TRBJ1-4; TRBD1 might be the D (5 bases). Trimming pared 3 bases from V and 7 bases from J, leaving 15 bases between. The length of the CDR3 is 15 residues. The CDR3 spells CASSFQAGNTEKLFF. As DNA, the CDR3 is TGTGCCAGCAGTTTCCAGGCAGGGAACACTGAAAAACTGTTTTTT.

This clonotype was counted a few times. The genes are TRBV5-4 and TRBJ2-2, with 11 positions matching TRBD2. Trimming removed 4 bases from V and 4 bases from J; junction bases left unmatched: 3. There are 15 residues in the CDR3. Germline CDR1 SGHNT, CDR2 YYREEE (reference sequence). This chain's CDR3 is CASSTGTSGTGELFF. The CDR3 DNA reads as TGTGCCAGCAGCACCGGGACTAGCGGCACCGGGGAGCTGTTTTTT.

The sample holds many counts of this clonotype. CDR3 sequence reads: CASSKTGGTEAFF. The CDR3, as DNA: TGCGCCAGCAGCAAGACAGGGGGCACTGAAGCTTTCTTT. This chain joins TRBV4-3 and TRBJ1-1, with 9 bases fitting TRBD1. Germline V gives CDR1 LGHNA, CDR2 YSLEER. Trimming removed 5 bases from V and 4 bases from J; junction bases left unmatched: 2. This CDR3 comprises 13 residues.

This clonotype was picked up many times. This chain's CDR3 is CATRENSPSTDTQYF. CDR3 bases: TGTGCCACCAGAGAGAACAGCCCGAGCACAGATACGCAGTATTTT. This sequence joins TRBV24-1 and TRBJ2-3; no definite D call. Trimming shortened V by 7 bases and J by 0 bases, and 13 bases separated the two germline ends. The CDR3 spans 15 residues. CDR1 and CDR2 (germline): KGHDR, SFDVKD.

This clonotype was counted a single time. This chain uses TRBV12-3 or TRBV12-4 with TRBJ1-4; 7 bases map to TRBD1. Losses at the gene ends were 8 bases for V and 4 bases for J; bases not matched to a gene: 4. CDR3 size: 13 residues. The CDR3 loop is CASRQGNNEKLFF. In DNA form, the CDR3 reads TGTGCCAGCCGACAGGGAAATAATGAAAAACTGTTTTTT.

This clonotype came up many times. V usage is TRBV12-3 or TRBV12-4 and J usage is TRBJ2-3; TRBD1 matches 8 bases. CDR3 length: 15 residues. V was pared by 6 bases and J by 2 bases, with 7 bases of the junction left unmatched. The CDR3 nucleotides read TGTGCCAGCAGCCGAGGACAGGGATTCACAGATACGCAGTATTTT. It codes for CASSRGQGFTDTQYF.

This clonotype was counted a few times. The chain employs TRBV28 and TRBJ1-1, with D perhaps matching TRBD1 (5 bases). This CDR3 has 13 amino acids. V was shortened by 7 bases and J by 4 bases, with 13 bases between the two germline ends. The germline V gene has CDR1 MDHEN and CDR2 SYDVKM. CDR3 bases: TGTGCCAGCAAGCCCCCAGGGCTCACTGAAGCTTTCTTT. Its translation: CASKPPGLTEAFF.